In its sample, the clone carrying this T cell receptor beta chain was seen many times. Its matching antigen is unknown. These data originate in a study of T-cell reconstitution after alpha-beta-depleted transplantation in children. The CDR3 is 15 amino acids. Germline trimming cut 5 bases from V and 8 bases from J; bases unmatched to any gene: 7. The germline V gene encodes CDR1 SGHVS and CDR2 FNYEAQ. Unique molecular identifiers featured in how the TCRbeta library was prepared. Each CDR3 protein gets one entry after TCRdb re-called the PCR reads with MiXCR. The sample holds about 200,000 distinct CDR3 sequences, 6.6% seen once. Notes on the study in general: From surviving recipient T cells and thymic progenitors came the high day-60 TCRbeta diversity observed in some patients. By one year post-transplant, T-cell counts and diversity largely arose from T cells that were newly produced. Alpha-beta T cells present about two months after transplant were reported to originate from several hundred expanded graft clones.

This clonotype originated in a boy between 2 and 10 years old with acute lymphoblastic leukemia, due to receive a stem cell transplant. The chain uses TRBV7-6 and TRBJ2-1; 12 bases agree with TRBD2. The sequencing here drew on PBMCs, taken before TCRalphabeta/CD19-depleted stem cell transplant. Here the CDR3 DNA reads TGTGCCAGCAGCCTGGCTAGCGGGGGGGTTCATGAGCAGTTCTTC. It yields the protein CASSLASGGVHEQFF. Together with reference TRBV7-6 and TRBJ2-1, the CDR3 gives the full variable domain: GAGVSQSPRYKVTKRGQDVALRCDPISGHVSLYWYRQALGQGPEFLTYFNYEAQQDKSGLPNDRFSAERPEGSISTLTIQRTEQRDSAMYRCASSLASGGVHEQFFGPGTRLTVL.